Listed below are T cell receptor beta chains from one sample, sequenced in a study of T cell responses to AZD1222 COVID-19 vaccine. Sequenced by immunoSEQ multiplex PCR; TCRdb stores in-frame clones only, minus some. The table includes 110,000 or so clones, 91% detected once. The sequenced sample was peripheral blood, obtained on day 0 of AZD1222 vaccination. The receptors shown here come from an adult in good health. Each CDR3 is given with its conserved first and last residue. A D gene is named only where the DNA matches it firmly. Only some rows state a clone size, as once, few, many or a class for expanded clones.

CDR3 length	clone size	D gene	V gene	J gene	CDR3 protein	CDR3 DNA
12	NA	NA	TRBV11-2	TRBJ2-5	CASSLAGETQYF	TGTGCCAGCAGCTTAGCGGGGGAGACCCAGTACTTC
11	NA	NA	TRBV27	TRBJ1-2	CASSRLYGYTF	TGTGCCAGCAGTCGGCTCTATGGCTACACCTTC
15	NA	NA	TRBV7-9	TRBJ1-1	CASSSGVIMNTEAFF	TGTGCCAGCAGCTCAGGGGTGATTATGAACACTGAAGCTTTCTTT
14	NA	TRBD1	TRBV11-2	TRBJ2-7	CASSWRDRGYEQYF	TGTGCCAGCAGCTGGAGGGACAGGGGCTACGAGCAGTACTTC
13	NA	TRBD1	TRBV12-3/TRBV12-4	TRBJ1-2	CASSLGRGRGYTF	TGTGCCAGCAGTTTAGGCAGGGGGAGAGGCTACACCTTC
11	NA	NA	TRBV7-8	TRBJ2-1	CASSLSWEQFF	TGTGCCAGCAGCTTAAGCTGGGAGCAGTTCTTC
15	NA	TRBD1	TRBV2	TRBJ1-2	CASSRNGQGARGYTF	TGTGCCAGCAGTCGAAATGGACAGGGGGCGAGGGGCTACACCTTC
16	NA	NA	TRBV4-3	TRBJ1-4	CASSQGPTAHNEKLFF	TGCGCCAGCAGCCAGGGCCCGACAGCGCACAATGAAAAACTGTTTTTT
13	NA	NA	TRBV7-9	TRBJ1-2	CASSLGLNYGYTF	TGTGCCAGCAGCTTAGGACTAAACTATGGCTACACCTTC
15	NA	NA	TRBV6-2/TRBV6-3	TRBJ1-1	CASSYRAAPSTEAFF	TGTGCCAGCAGTTACAGGGCAGCCCCCAGCACTGAAGCTTTCTTT
15	NA	NA	TRBV20-1	TRBJ1-1	CSASYGRSIGTEAFF	TGCAGTGCTAGTTATGGCAGGTCGATCGGCACTGAAGCTTTCTTT
13	NA	NA	TRBV15	TRBJ1-1	CATSRETTTEAFF	TGTGCCACCAGCAGAGAGACAACCACTGAAGCTTTCTTT
15	NA	TRBD1	TRBV5-8	TRBJ1-2	CASSLVSGGNYGYTF	TGTGCCAGCAGCTTGGTTTCAGGGGGCAACTATGGCTACACCTTC
15	NA	NA	TRBV10-3	TRBJ1-2	CAISDYGTPGNGYTF	TGTGCCATCAGTGACTACGGGACACCGGGGAATGGCTACACCTTC
12	NA	NA	TRBV29-1	TRBJ1-2	CSTTGQHYGYTF	TGCAGCACCACTGGACAGCACTATGGCTACACCTTC
13	NA	NA	TRBV5-1	TRBJ2-7	CASSLYGSYEQYF	TGCGCCAGCAGCTTGTACGGGTCCTACGAGCAGTACTTC
14	NA	NA	TRBV5-4	TRBJ1-2	CASTLGGGPYGYTF	TGTGCCAGCACCCTTGGGGGGGGACCATATGGCTACACCTTC
14	NA	TRBD1	TRBV6-5	TRBJ1-2	CASRPGQRTGGYTF	TGTGCCAGCAGGCCGGGACAGCGGACCGGGGGCTACACCTTC
14	NA	NA	TRBV5-8	TRBJ1-5	CASSLVQNNQPQHF	TGTGCCAGCAGCTTGGTACAGAACAATCAGCCCCAGCATTTT
12	NA	NA	TRBV30	TRBJ1-1	CAWSSVNTEAFF	TGTGCCTGGAGTAGCGTGAACACTGAAGCTTTCTTT
14	NA	NA	TRBV18	TRBJ2-7	CASSPPAGTYEQYF	TGTGCCAGCTCACCACCTGCAGGGACCTACGAGCAGTACTTC
13	NA	TRBD1	TRBV18	TRBJ2-7	CASSPIDRGEQYF	TGTGCCAGCTCACCGATAGACAGGGGGGAGCAGTACTTC
13	NA	NA	TRBV2	TRBJ2-7	CASEGTGTYEQYF	TGTGCCAGCGAGGGAACGGGCACCTACGAGCAGTACTTC
17	NA	NA	TRBV18	TRBJ2-5	CASSPLDMNRVQETQYF	TGTGCCAGCTCACCACTCGATATGAACAGGGTGCAAGAGACCCAGTACTTC
15	NA	TRBD2	TRBV30	TRBJ2-7	CAWSVREGLSYEQYF	TGTGCCTGGAGTGTGAGGGAGGGACTCTCCTACGAGCAGTACTTC
14	NA	TRBD1	TRBV5-1	TRBJ2-7	CASSLGTGWYEQYF	TGCGCCAGCAGCCTGGGGACAGGGTGGTACGAGCAGTACTTC
17	NA	NA	TRBV4-2	TRBJ2-6	CASSQLDRTSGANVLTF	TGTGCCAGCAGCCAACTCGACAGGACCTCTGGGGCCAACGTCCTGACTTTC
13	NA	NA	TRBV10-2	TRBJ1-5	CASSGQGRQPQHF	TGCGCCAGCAGTGGGCAGGGGAGGCAGCCCCAGCATTTT
12	NA	TRBD1	TRBV3-1/TRBV3-2	TRBJ1-1	CASSQTGGMLFF	TGTGCCAGCAGCCAGACAGGGGGAATGCTTTTCTTT
18	NA	NA	TRBV27	TRBJ1-5	CSRPASLSSRGCGQPQHF	TGTTCCCGGCCAGCTTCTTTAAGTTCGAGGGGTTGCGGTCAGCCCCAGCATTTT
14	NA	NA	TRBV7-2	TRBJ1-2	CASSPSGTPFPVTF	TGTGCCAGCAGCCCATCCGGGACACCGTTTCCCGTCACCTTC
15	NA	TRBD1	TRBV6-5	TRBJ1-1	CASSLGTAGDTEAFF	TGTGCCAGCAGCCTAGGGACAGCTGGGGACACTGAAGCTTTCTTT
15	NA	TRBD2	TRBV6-1	TRBJ2-1	CASSDGLAGNNEQFF	TGTGCCAGCAGTGATGGGCTAGCGGGAAACAATGAGCAGTTCTTC
14	NA	NA	TRBV7-9	TRBJ2-1	CASSLSNSYNEQFF	TGTGCCAGCAGCTTAAGCAACTCCTACAATGAGCAGTTCTTC
14	NA	NA	TRBV6-2/TRBV6-3	TRBJ2-3	CASSFGPYTDTQYF	TGTGCCAGCAGCTTCGGACCGTACACAGATACGCAGTATTTT
17	NA	TRBD1	TRBV7-9	TRBJ2-1	CASSLRQGLFPYNEQFF	TGTGCCAGCAGCTTACGACAGGGGCTCTTTCCGTACAATGAGCAGTTCTTC
16	NA	TRBD1	TRBV19	TRBJ2-1	CASSMKNRGEMVEQFF	TGTGCCAGTAGTATGAAGAACAGGGGGGAAATGGTAGAGCAGTTCTTC
13	NA	NA	TRBV18	TRBJ2-3	CASSPPGTDTQYF	TGTGCCAGCTCGCCACCGGGCACAGATACGCAGTATTTT
11	NA	NA	TRBV20-1	TRBJ1-1	CSSAGLIEAFF	TGCAGTTCTGCGGGGCTGATTGAAGCTTTCTTT
15	NA	NA	TRBV5-5	TRBJ1-3	CASSSVGISGNTIYF	TGTGCCAGCAGCTCGGTAGGGATCTCTGGAAACACCATATATTTT
15	few	TRBD1	TRBV18	TRBJ1-4	CASSPRQDRDEKLFF	TGTGCCAGCTCACCCCGGCAGGACAGGGACGAAAAACTGTTTTTT
14	NA	NA	TRBV20-1	TRBJ2-7	CSASRQAASYEQYF	TGCAGTGCTAGTAGACAGGCCGCTTCCTACGAGCAGTACTTC
13	NA	TRBD1	TRBV12-3/TRBV12-4	TRBJ1-2	CASSPGQAWGYTF	TGTGCCAGCAGCCCCGGACAGGCCTGGGGCTACACCTTC
17	NA	NA	TRBV5-5	TRBJ2-3	CASSPNLGVRGTDTQYF	TGTGCCAGCAGCCCAAACCTCGGGGTTAGGGGCACAGATACGCAGTATTTT
13	NA	TRBD1	TRBV7-9	TRBJ1-5	CASQGGSNQPQHF	TGTGCCAGTCAGGGGGGGAGCAATCAGCCCCAGCATTTT
15	NA	TRBD1	TRBV10-3	TRBJ1-2	CAISGGQIRNYGYTF	TGTGCCATCAGTGGGGGACAGATACGTAACTATGGCTACACCTTC
16	once	NA	TRBV21-1	TRBJ2-1	CASSKDPRVRMNEQFF	TGTGCCAGCAGCAAGGACCCAAGGGTCCGGATGAATGAGCAGTTCTTC
15	NA	TRBD2	TRBV11-2	TRBJ2-5	CASSTGLAGKETQYF	TGTGCCAGCAGCACCGGACTAGCGGGGAAAGAGACCCAGTACTTC
14	NA	NA	TRBV4-2	TRBJ1-3	CASSQDRMRDTIYF	TGTGCCAGCAGCCAAGATAGGATGAGGGACACCATATATTTT
12	NA	NA	TRBV7-8	TRBJ1-5	CASSPDLQPQHF	TGTGCCAGCAGTCCCGATCTCCAGCCCCAGCATTTT
12	NA	NA	TRBV6-5	TRBJ1-1	CAAVALNTEAFF	TGTGCCGCCGTCGCATTGAACACTGAAGCTTTCTTT
12	once	NA	TRBV5-1	TRBJ2-7	CASRRGPYEQYF	TGCGCCAGCAGACGTGGACCGTACGAGCAGTACTTC
17	NA	TRBD2	TRBV6-1	TRBJ2-1	CASSDKAGGAIRNEQFF	TGTGCCAGCAGTGATAAAGCGGGGGGGGCGATTAGGAATGAGCAGTTCTTC
13	NA	NA	TRBV7-8	TRBJ1-2	CASSLEGGGGYTF	TGTGCCAGCAGCTTAGAAGGGGGAGGGGGCTACACCTTC
15	once	NA	TRBV18	TRBJ1-2	CASSPDASSRSGYTF	TGTGCCAGCTCACCAGATGCGTCCTCGCGAAGTGGCTACACCTTC